A selection of T cell receptor beta chains follows, all from one sample in a study of human T cells and chemical hapten exposure. TCRdb re-derived calls from the RACE reads in MiXCR, one entry per CDR3 protein. Of roughly 40,000 distinct CDR3 sequences in the sample, 12% were seen once. The sequencing used whole blood, collected in connection with sensitization to the hapten diphenylcyclopropenone (DPC). Receptors were obtained from a woman aged 40 to 50 with alopecia areata. Some clones in this sample may be carry-over from other donors' samples. The CDR3 runs from the conserved cysteine through the conserved F or W. The D gene is left open where the match is weak. Rows give clone size only sometimes, using once, few, many, or a class for an expanded clone.

CDR3: CASRAGNEQFF
DNA: TGCGCCAGCAGGGCAGGGAATGAGCAGTTCTTC
D: NA
J: TRBJ2-1
V: TRBV5-1
size: few

CDR3: CASSPNTGTSGSIEQYF
DNA: TGCGCCAGCAGCCCCAATACCGGGACTAGCGGGAGCATCGAGCAGTACTTC
D: TRBD2
J: TRBJ2-7
V: TRBV4-3
size: NA

CDR3: CASSSYDRDHIGYTF
DNA: TGTGCCAGCAGCTCGTACGACAGGGACCACATTGGCTACACCTTC
D: TRBD1
J: TRBJ1-2
V: TRBV7-9
size: many

CDR3: CATSRGEGAFF
DNA: TGTGCCACCAGCAGAGGAGAAGGGGCTTTCTTT
D: NA
J: TRBJ1-1
V: TRBV15
size: few

CDR3: CASSSGTASYEQYF
DNA: TGTGCCAGCAGCTCTGGGACAGCCTCCTACGAGCAGTACTTC
D: TRBD1
J: TRBJ2-7
V: TRBV11-2
size: many

CDR3: CASRGAGIGEQYF
DNA: TGTGCCAGCAGGGGCGCAGGGATTGGCGAGCAGTACTTC
D: NA
J: TRBJ2-7
V: TRBV28
size: many

CDR3: CASSLYSPYEQYF
DNA: TGTGCCAGCAGTTTGTATAGTCCCTACGAGCAGTACTTC
D: NA
J: TRBJ2-7
V: TRBV28
size: many

CDR3: CASSLMRRVKDTQYF
DNA: TGTGCCAGCAGCTTAATGCGAAGAGTTAAAGATACGCAGTATTTT
D: NA
J: TRBJ2-3
V: TRBV7-9
size: NA

CDR3: CASRGLPTYEQYF
DNA: TGCGCCAGCAGGGGACTACCTACCTACGAGCAGTACTTC
D: TRBD2
J: TRBJ2-7
V: TRBV5-1
size: many

CDR3: CASSEWQGVSSGANVLTF
DNA: TGTGCCAGCAGTGAATGGCAGGGTGTTTCCTCTGGGGCCAACGTCCTGACTTTC
D: NA
J: TRBJ2-6
V: TRBV2
size: NA

CDR3: CASSLSAGTGTQYF
DNA: TGTGCCAGCAGTTTATCTGCGGGGACAGGGACCCAGTACTTC
D: TRBD1
J: TRBJ2-5
V: TRBV28
size: NA

CDR3: CASTRLANEQFF
DNA: TGCGCCAGCACCCGACTAGCGAATGAGCAGTTCTTC
D: TRBD2
J: TRBJ2-1
V: TRBV10-2
size: many

CDR3: CAIGTSGFEQYF
DNA: TGTGCCATAGGGACTAGCGGGTTCGAGCAGTACTTC
D: TRBD2
J: TRBJ2-7
V: TRBV10-3
size: few

CDR3: CVTYPGQGASGANVLTF
DNA: TGTGTCACATACCCGGGACAGGGGGCTTCTGGGGCCAACGTCCTGACTTTC
D: TRBD1
J: TRBJ2-6
V: TRBV10-3
size: many

CDR3: CSVGEGRDGYTF
DNA: TGCAGCGTCGGGGAGGGTAGGGATGGCTACACCTTC
D: NA
J: TRBJ1-2
V: TRBV29-1
size: many

CDR3: CATRAQGFDSSYNSPLHF
DNA: TGTGCCACCCGCGCACAGGGGTTTGATTCCTCCTATAATTCACCCCTCCACTTT
D: TRBD1
J: TRBJ1-6
V: TRBV10-3
size: many

CDR3: CASSLARLAGFTDTQYF
DNA: TGTGCCAGCAGCTTAGCGCGGTTAGCGGGATTCACAGATACGCAGTATTTT
D: TRBD2
J: TRBJ2-3
V: TRBV7-8
size: many

CDR3: CASSSTAAEQFF
DNA: TGTGCCAGCAGCTCGACCGCGGCCGAGCAGTTCTTC
D: NA
J: TRBJ2-1
V: TRBV11-3
size: few

CDR3: CSAGLSYEQYF
DNA: TGCAGCGCCGGACTGAGCTACGAGCAGTACTTC
D: NA
J: TRBJ2-7
V: TRBV29-1
size: NA

CDR3: CASGRNRYNEQFF
DNA: TGTGCCAGCGGGAGAAATCGCTACAATGAGCAGTTCTTC
D: NA
J: TRBJ2-1
V: TRBV9
size: NA

CDR3: CASSHGRRSYNEQFF
DNA: TGTGCCAGCAGCCACGGGAGACGCTCCTACAATGAGCAGTTCTTC
D: NA
J: TRBJ2-1
V: TRBV11-3
size: many

CDR3: CSVAGETDTQYF
DNA: TGCAGCGTTGCGGGAGAAACAGATACGCAGTATTTT
D: NA
J: TRBJ2-3
V: TRBV29-1
size: many

CDR3: CASSEGWTLVGSYEQYF
DNA: TGTGCCAGCAGTGAAGGGTGGACCTTGGTTGGGTCCTACGAGCAGTACTTC
D: NA
J: TRBJ2-7
V: TRBV2
size: few

CDR3: CATWSGGLTDTQYF
DNA: TGTGCCACCTGGAGCGGGGGCCTCACAGATACGCAGTATTTT
D: TRBD2
J: TRBJ2-3
V: TRBV15
size: NA

CDR3: CSARDKKGSYEQYF
DNA: TGCAGTGCTAGAGATAAAAAGGGGTCCTACGAGCAGTACTTC
D: NA
J: TRBJ2-7
V: TRBV20-1
size: many

CDR3: CASSLMGEETQYF
DNA: TGTGCCAGCAGCTTAATGGGGGAAGAGACCCAGTACTTC
D: NA
J: TRBJ2-5
V: TRBV7-6
size: many

CDR3: CATSGLRHGSEGGILVTDTQYF
DNA: TGTGCCACCAGCGGCCTCCGACACGGATCCGAGGGGGGGATCCTGGTAACAGATACGCAGTATTTT
D: NA
J: TRBJ2-3
V: TRBV15
size: few

CDR3: CASSQDPLLAGQETQYF
DNA: TGCGCCAGCAGCCAAGATCCCTTACTAGCGGGGCAAGAGACCCAGTACTTC
D: TRBD2
J: TRBJ2-5
V: TRBV4-3
size: NA

CDR3: CASSPGQFSNQPQHF
DNA: TGCGCCAGCAGCCCGGGACAGTTTAGCAATCAGCCCCAGCATTTT
D: TRBD1
J: TRBJ1-5
V: TRBV4-3
size: NA

CDR3: CASNIMKADTQYF
DNA: TGTGCCAGCAACATTATGAAGGCAGATACGCAGTATTTT
D: NA
J: TRBJ2-3
V: TRBV7-8
size: NA